These 23 T cell receptor beta chains were sequenced from one sample in a study of shared clonotypes between healthy human individuals. Profiled with immunoSEQ multiplex PCR; TCRdb holds only in-frame clones, not every one. The table shows some 2,500,000 clones, with roughly 90% occurring only once. Sequenced input: naive CD4+ T cells from PBMCs. Sample subset: CD45RA+ positively selected. Receptors were obtained from a man aged 18 to 35 in good health. Some clones in this sample may be carry-over from other donors' samples.

Note on this clone: One end of the junction is discordant with germline, which a read error may explain. Other DNA sequences of this sample code for an identical CDR3. This rearrangement joins TRBV7-9 to TRBJ1-1, with D possibly TRBD1 on 5 matching bases. In germline, CDR1 is SEHNR, CDR2 FQNEAQ (reference sequence). The CDR3 sequence is 11 residues long. CDR3 loop: CASSSGTGAFF. The CDR3 coding sequence is TGTGCCAGCAGCTCGGGGACTGGAGCTTTCTTT.

With respect to this clone: Other DNA sequences in this specimen translate into the identical CDR3. V gene TRBV7-3 combines with J gene TRBJ2-2; TRBD2 aligns across 8 bases. Germline CDR1 SGHTA, CDR2 FQGTGA. There are 13 residues in the CDR3. V lost 5 bases to trimming and J lost 6 bases; unmatched junction nucleotides: 2. Written as DNA, the CDR3 is TGTGCCAGCAGCCCTAGCGGGCCCGGGGAGCTGTTTTTT. Its translation: CASSPSGPGELFF. Drawing the rest from reference TRBV7-3 and TRBJ2-2, the complete variable domain is GAGVSQTPSNKVTEKGKYVELRCDPISGHTALYWYRQSLGQGPEFLIYFQGTGAADDSGLPNDRFFAVRPEGSVSTLKIQRTERGDSAVYLCASSPSGPGELFFGEGSRLTVL.

The chain couples TRBV5-1 to TRBJ2-5; no firm D call. Germline CDR1 and CDR2: SGHRS and YFSETQ. The CDR3 runs to 13 residues. V dropped 5 bases and J dropped 2 bases, with 10 bases sitting between them. The CDR3 sequence: CASRAYSQETQYF. The CDR3 region has the DNA TGCGCCAGCAGAGCATACAGTCAAGAGACCCAGTACTTC.

The chain couples TRBV21-1 to TRBJ1-5; TRBD1 was called by the table and not checked on the DNA. TRBV21-1 represents a pseudogene. There are 18 residues in the CDR3. CDR3 DNA sequence: TGTGCCAGCAGCAAAGCAGGGGTAAGGAACAGGGGTGATCAGCCCCAGCATTTT. It is translated as CASSKAGVRNRGDQPQHF.

The chain uses TRBV27 and TRBJ2-7; D remains ambiguous. Germline CDR1 is MNHEY and CDR2 is SMNVEV (reference sequence). The V gene lost 5 bases and the J gene lost 2 bases, with 22 bases spanning the gap. The CDR3 length is 17 residues. The CDR3 DNA sequence: TGTGCCAGCAGTCCCACTCTATCGGTAACCCTGCCCTACGAGCAGTACTTC. Translation gives CASSPTLSVTLPYEQYF.

The chain couples TRBV5-1 to TRBJ1-3; D unresolved. The CDR3 is 15 residues long. V gave up 2 bases and J gave up 0 bases, with 9 bases separating them. The germline CDR1 and CDR2 sequences are SGHRS and YFSETQ. The CDR3 is CASSFGSSSGNTIYF. The CDR3 region has the DNA TGCGCCAGCAGCTTCGGCTCATCCTCTGGAAACACCATATATTTT.

This clone was counted a few times. The chain is built from TRBV2 and TRBJ1-1; D remains ambiguous. V lost 7 bases, J lost 5 bases, and 11 bases lay in between. The V gene's germline CDR1 is SNHLY and CDR2 FYNNEI. This CDR3 is 12 amino acids long. The CDR3 is CASIPGGTEAFF. The CDR3 coding sequence is TGTGCCAGCATCCCGGGCGGGACTGAAGCTTTCTTT. Full variable domain (outside the CDR3, taken from reference TRBV2 and TRBJ1-1): EPEVTQTPSHQVTQMGQEVILRCVPISNHLYFYWYRQILGQKVEFLVSFYNNEISEKSEIFDDQFSVERPDGSNFTLKIRSTKLEDSAMYFCASIPGGTEAFFGQGTRLTVV.

V and J are TRBV7-2 and TRBJ2-3, with D unresolved. The CDR3 spans 15 residues. The V and J ends lost 1 base and 4 bases respectively, with 12 bases between them. In germline, CDR1 is SGHTA, CDR2 FQGNSA. The CDR3 nucleotides are TGTGCCAGCAGCTTAGTCGTCCAACCCCCAGATACGCAGTATTTT. Translation: CASSLVVQPPDTQYF.

V and J are TRBV5-1 and TRBJ2-7, with D possibly being TRBD2 (6 bases). Between the trimmed V and J ends, which lost 7 bases and 2 bases, there was a span of 25 bases. Per the germline V gene, CDR1 is SGHRS and CDR2 is YFSETQ. The CDR3 has 17 amino acids. CDR3 protein: CASDRGGVGAGTYEQYF. The CDR3 DNA is TGCGCCAGCGACCGTGGCGGGGTTGGTGCCGGGACCTACGAGCAGTACTTC. The full variable domain, completed using reference TRBV5-1 and TRBJ2-7, is KAGVTQTPRYLIKTRGQQVTLSCSPISGHRSVSWYQQTPGQGLQFLFEYFSETQRNKGNFPGRFSGRQFSNSRSEMNVSTLELGDSALYLCASDRGGVGAGTYEQYFGPGTRLTVT.

The gene calls are TRBV21-1 and TRBJ1-2. TRBV21-1 is shown as a pseudogene. The CDR3 contains 14 residues. As DNA, the CDR3 is TGTGCCAGCCCCCGCAGCTCCCTGGGCTATGGCTACACCTTC. Encoded protein: CASPRSSLGYGYTF.

The chain couples TRBV30 to TRBJ2-1; 8 nucleotides match TRBD1. Trimming at V came to 2 bases and at J to 4 bases, leaving 4 bases not matched to a gene. The CDR3 is 14 amino acids. CDR1 and CDR2 from the germline V gene are GTSNPN and SVGIG (reference sequence). CDR3 amino acids: CAWSIRGLYNEQFF. Written as DNA, the CDR3 is TGTGCCTGGAGTATCAGGGGGCTTTACAATGAGCAGTTCTTC.

The chain recombines TRBV6-5 with TRBJ2-3; 7 bases line up with TRBD1. After removal of 7 bases from V and 3 bases from J, the junction contained 7 bases not matched to a gene. There are 14 residues in the CDR3. The germline CDR1 and CDR2 sequences are MNHEY and SVGAGI. In nucleotides, the CDR3 is TGTGCCAGCATACCGAGGGGGCGGACAGATACGCAGTATTTT. Translating it yields CASIPRGRTDTQYF.

V and J are TRBV19 and TRBJ2-1; 7 nucleotides agree with TRBD1. Germline CDR1 and CDR2: LNHDA and SQIVND (reference sequence). The V segment lost 5 bases and the J segment 5 bases; nucleotides outside the gene matches: 9. The CDR3 spans 15 residues. The CDR3 DNA reads as TGTGCCAGTAGTCTACGCAACAGGGGCGACAATGAGCAGTTCTTC. Translated, it gives CASSLRNRGDNEQFF.

The chain carries TRBV14 and TRBJ2-1; tentative D call: TRBD1 (6 bases). Germline loops: CDR1 SGHDN, CDR2 FVKESK. The V end lost 2 bases, the J end lost 7 bases, and 15 bases lay between the germline ends. The CDR3 totals 15 residues. CDR3 sequence reads: CASSQYGRGANEQFF. DNA of the CDR3: TGTGCCAGCAGCCAATACGGCAGGGGTGCGAATGAGCAGTTCTTC. The full variable domain, with the rest looked up from reference TRBV14 and TRBJ2-1, is EAGVTQFPSHSVIEKGQTVTLRCDPISGHDNLYWYRRVMGKEIKFLLHFVKESKQDESGMPNNRFLAERTGGTYSTLKVQPAELEDSGVYFCASSQYGRGANEQFFGPGTRLTVL.

This clone was observed a few times. The chain is built from TRBV28 and TRBJ1-2; no firm D call. The germline V gene has CDR1 MDHEN and CDR2 SYDVKM. The CDR3 length is 14 residues. Trimming removed 6 bases from V and 4 bases from J, with 15 bases in between. CDR3 in DNA: TGTGCCAGCAGGGCCAGTGGCGGAGCCTATGGCTACACCTTC. Amino acid sequence: CASRASGGAYGYTF.

V usage is TRBV4-1 and J usage is TRBJ1-1; D ambiguous. The CDR3 is 14 amino acids. Germline V CDR1 and CDR2: MGHRA, YSYEKL. Trimming shortened V by 1 base and J by 4 bases, and 10 bases separated the two germline ends. CDR3 protein: CASSQVFRSTEAFF. The CDR3 DNA reads as TGCGCCAGCAGCCAAGTCTTCAGATCCACTGAAGCTTTCTTT.

The rearrangement joins TRBV2 to TRBJ2-1; D gene unclear. The CDR3 consists of 15 residues. Germline V gene sequence: CDR1 SNHLY, CDR2 FYNNEI. The ends were cut back, 6 bases at V and 4 bases at J, with 16 bases in the middle. CDR3 sequence: CASRESRWGYNEQFF. The CDR3 DNA reads as TGTGCCAGCAGAGAAAGCAGGTGGGGATACAATGAGCAGTTCTTC.

This clone came up once. The J gene is TRBJ1-1, the V gene TRBV6-1, with a possible D match to TRBD1 (6 bases). The V end was cut by 3 bases, the J end by 0 bases, with 23 bases between. CDR3 length: 19 amino acids. Germline CDR1 and CDR2: MNHNS and SASEGT. The CDR3 reads CASSDLGRGPEGLNTEAFF. CDR3 DNA: TGTGCCAGCAGTGACCTCGGTCGGGGGCCGGAGGGGTTGAACACTGAAGCTTTCTTT.

The chain is built from TRBV7-9 and TRBJ2-2; D remains ambiguous. Trimming pared 5 bases from V and 0 bases from J, leaving 4 bases between. This CDR3 is 13 amino acids long. From germline, CDR1 is SEHNR and CDR2 FQNEAQ (reference sequence). CDR3 protein: CASSATNTGELFF. DNA of the CDR3: TGTGCCAGCAGCGCGACGAACACCGGGGAGCTGTTTTTT.

The chain is built from TRBV7-9 and TRBJ2-6; 9 nucleotides match TRBD1. V lost 5 bases and J lost 2; bases outside the gene matches: 7. Germline V gene sequence: CDR1 SEHNR, CDR2 FQNEAQ (reference sequence). The CDR3 has 17 amino acids. DNA of the CDR3: TGTGCCAGCAGCACCGGACAGGGGTGCACTGGGGCCAACGTCCTGACTTTC. The encoded protein is CASSTGQGCTGANVLTF.

The J gene is TRBJ2-7, the V gene TRBV7-6, with a tentative D call TRBD2 (5 bases). The CDR3 covers 15 residues. Per the germline V gene, CDR1 is SGHVS and CDR2 is FNYEAQ. Between the trimmed V and J ends, which lost 5 bases and 0 bases, there was a span of 14 bases. CDR3: CASSPRTGSSYEQYF. The CDR3 nucleotides are TGTGCCAGCAGCCCGCGGACTGGGAGCTCCTACGAGCAGTACTTC. The whole variable domain, filled in from reference TRBV7-6 and TRBJ2-7, reads GAGVSQSPRYKVTKRGQDVALRCDPISGHVSLYWYRQALGQGPEFLTYFNYEAQQDKSGLPNDRFSAERPEGSISTLTIQRTEQRDSAMYRCASSPRTGSSYEQYFGPGTRLTVT.

The chain carries TRBV5-1 and TRBJ2-2; D call uncertain. The CDR3 extends over 16 amino acids. The germline CDR1 and CDR2 sequences are SGHRS and YFSETQ. V lost 0 bases and J lost 1, with 10 bases in between. The CDR3 here is CASSLAWQRNTGELFF. CDR3 nucleotides: TGCGCCAGCAGCTTGGCCTGGCAGAGGAACACCGGGGAGCTGTTTTTT.

As to this clone: The sample has other DNA sequences that encode this CDR3 too. The chain uses TRBV5-1 and TRBJ1-3, with a weak D call TRBD1 (6 bases). V dropped 0 bases and J dropped 3 bases, with 7 bases sitting between them. The CDR3 loop spans 14 amino acids. The V gene's germline CDR1 is SGHRS and CDR2 YFSETQ. CDR3 residues: CASSLGGLGNTIYF. The DNA of the CDR3 is TGCGCCAGCAGCTTGGGGGGGCTTGGAAACACCATATATTTT.